This is a list of T cell receptor beta chains from one sample in a study of T cell responses to AZD1222 COVID-19 vaccine. The protocol was immunoSEQ multiplex PCR, while the TCRdb copy is restricted to in-frame clones and leaves out a portion. This table holds approximately 100,000 clones, 85% to 90% found once. Sample: peripheral blood, taken on day 0 of AZD1222 vaccination. Source of these receptors: an adult in good health. Both conserved end residues are part of each CDR3. Each record gives: clone size, D gene, J gene, V gene, CDR3 protein, CDR3 DNA. The D gene is left open where the match is weak. Not all rows give a size; the values are once, few, many and, for expanded clones, a class.

abundance: few
d_gene: -
j_gene: TRBJ1-5
v_gene: TRBV19
CDR3aa: CASTQAKNSNQPQHF
CDR3nt: TGTGCCAGTACGCAAGCTAAGAATAGCAATCAGCCCCAGCATTTT

abundance: once
d_gene: TRBD2
j_gene: TRBJ2-2
v_gene: TRBV7-9
CDR3aa: CASSTGGTSGNTGELFF
CDR3nt: TGTGCCAGCAGCACCGGGGGTACTAGCGGGAACACCGGGGAGCTGTTTTTT

abundance: few
d_gene: -
j_gene: TRBJ1-3
v_gene: TRBV9
CDR3aa: CASSVTGDSGNTIYF
CDR3nt: TGTGCCAGCAGCGTTACGGGCGACTCTGGAAACACCATATATTTT

abundance: -
d_gene: TRBD2
j_gene: TRBJ2-2
v_gene: TRBV18
CDR3aa: CASSPLGLAGSFANTGELFF
CDR3nt: TGTGCCAGCTCACCACTCGGCTTAGCGGGAAGTTTCGCGAACACCGGGGAGCTGTTTTTT

abundance: -
d_gene: -
j_gene: TRBJ2-2
v_gene: TRBV7-8
CDR3aa: CASSSGRANTGELFF
CDR3nt: TGTGCCAGCAGCTCCGGGCGAGCGAACACCGGGGAGCTGTTTTTT

abundance: -
d_gene: TRBD1
j_gene: TRBJ2-7
v_gene: TRBV5-5
CDR3aa: CASSYSRSDRAGEQYF
CDR3nt: TGTGCCAGCAGCTACTCAAGGTCGGACAGGGCGGGAGAGCAGTACTTC

abundance: -
d_gene: -
j_gene: TRBJ2-3
v_gene: TRBV3-1/TRBV3-2
CDR3aa: CASSQAPAVGTDTQYF
CDR3nt: TGTGCCAGCAGCCAAGCGCCTGCCGTGGGCACAGATACGCAGTATTTT

abundance: -
d_gene: -
j_gene: TRBJ2-5
v_gene: TRBV19
CDR3aa: CASSGSGTETQYF
CDR3nt: TGTGCCAGTAGTGGCAGTGGAACTGAGACCCAGTACTTC

abundance: -
d_gene: -
j_gene: TRBJ2-1
v_gene: TRBV12-5
CDR3aa: CASEGDGNNEQFF
CDR3nt: TGTGCTAGTGAAGGGGACGGTAACAATGAGCAGTTCTTC

abundance: -
d_gene: -
j_gene: TRBJ2-4
v_gene: TRBV28
CDR3aa: CASSTVPAKNIQYF
CDR3nt: TGTGCCAGCAGCACAGTTCCCGCCAAAAACATTCAGTACTTC

abundance: once
d_gene: TRBD2
j_gene: TRBJ2-3
v_gene: TRBV3-1/TRBV3-2
CDR3aa: CASSPAGGTTDTQYF
CDR3nt: TGTGCCAGCAGCCCCGCGGGAGGGACCACAGATACGCAGTATTTT

abundance: -
d_gene: TRBD2
j_gene: TRBJ2-7
v_gene: TRBV5-1
CDR3aa: CASSLAGPYEQYF
CDR3nt: TGCGCCAGCAGCCTAGCGGGACCTTACGAGCAGTACTTC

abundance: -
d_gene: -
j_gene: TRBJ2-3
v_gene: TRBV5-4
CDR3aa: CASSLGPRVGDTQYF
CDR3nt: TGTGCCAGCAGCTTGGGCCCGCGGGTGGGAGATACGCAGTATTTT

abundance: -
d_gene: -
j_gene: TRBJ1-1
v_gene: TRBV28
CDR3aa: CASSLPGRLGTEAFF
CDR3nt: TGTGCCAGCAGTTTACCAGGGCGGCTGGGGACTGAAGCTTTCTTT

abundance: -
d_gene: TRBD1
j_gene: TRBJ1-4
v_gene: TRBV3-1/TRBV3-2
CDR3aa: CASSHRTGANEKLFF
CDR3nt: TGTGCCAGCAGCCACAGGACAGGGGCGAATGAAAAACTGTTTTTT

abundance: -
d_gene: -
j_gene: TRBJ2-1
v_gene: TRBV6-5
CDR3aa: CASIGRSNEQFF
CDR3nt: TGTGCCAGCATAGGGAGGAGCAATGAGCAGTTCTTC

abundance: -
d_gene: -
j_gene: TRBJ1-4
v_gene: TRBV29-1
CDR3aa: CSCVQNEKLFF
CDR3nt: TGCAGCTGTGTCCAGAATGAAAAACTGTTTTTT

abundance: many
d_gene: TRBD1
j_gene: TRBJ1-6
v_gene: TRBV2
CDR3aa: CASRLPQGNNSPLHF
CDR3nt: TGTGCCAGCAGGCTCCCACAGGGGAATAATTCACCCCTCCACTTT

abundance: once
d_gene: TRBD2
j_gene: TRBJ2-1
v_gene: TRBV3-1/TRBV3-2
CDR3aa: CASSQEAGRLYNEQFF
CDR3nt: TGTGCCAGCAGCCAAGAAGCGGGACGGCTATACAATGAGCAGTTCTTC

abundance: few
d_gene: -
j_gene: TRBJ2-3
v_gene: TRBV7-2
CDR3aa: CASSRERSGSQYF
CDR3nt: TGTGCCAGCAGCCGAGAGCGGTCTGGGTCGCAGTATTTT

abundance: few
d_gene: -
j_gene: TRBJ2-7
v_gene: TRBV6-6
CDR3aa: CASNTPADSYEQYF
CDR3nt: TGTGCCAGCAATACCCCCGCGGACTCCTACGAGCAGTACTTC

abundance: medium-sized
d_gene: TRBD2
j_gene: TRBJ2-7
v_gene: TRBV9
CDR3aa: CASSVGTSFLGDYEQYF
CDR3nt: TGTGCCAGCAGCGTAGGGACTAGCTTTTTAGGGGACTACGAGCAGTACTTC

abundance: few
d_gene: TRBD1
j_gene: TRBJ1-2
v_gene: TRBV28
CDR3aa: CASSLWGQGLGYTF
CDR3nt: TGTGCCAGCAGTTTATGGGGACAGGGGCTCGGCTACACCTTC

abundance: -
d_gene: -
j_gene: TRBJ1-5
v_gene: TRBV15
CDR3aa: CATSRVRNSNQPQHF
CDR3nt: TGTGCCACCAGCAGAGTCAGAAATAGCAATCAGCCCCAGCATTTT